The 22 T cell receptor beta chains below all came from one sample that was sequenced in a study of blood T cell repertoires in COVID-19. The repertoire was sequenced with immunoSEQ multiplex PCR; TCRdb's copy has only in-frame clones and lacks some. This sample has tens of thousands of clones; around 83% occur once, and the top ten carry 44%. The sequenced material came from peripheral blood. The origin of the receptors is a woman over 75 with active or convalescent COVID-19.

The chain combines TRBV2 with TRBJ2-5; TRBD2 matches 8 bases. CDR3 size: 16 residues. Germline assignment: CDR1 SNHLY and CDR2 FYNNEI. V trimming: 4 bases; J trimming: 0 bases; junction bases outside the gene matches: 7. The CDR3 region is CASSGESGGYQETQYF. CDR3 coding DNA: TGTGCCAGCAGTGGGGAGAGCGGGGGTTACCAAGAGACCCAGTACTTC.

V usage is TRBV28 and J usage is TRBJ2-1; 13 bases line up with TRBD2. The ends lost 6 bases at V and 1 base at J; junction bases unmatched: 18. Germline CDR1 reads MDHEN; CDR2 reads SYDVKM. The CDR3 is 21 residues long. CDR3 in amino acids: CASRRRVFSTSGRPSYNEQFF. In DNA, the CDR3 is TGTGCCAGCAGGAGACGAGTTTTCTCGACTAGCGGGAGGCCTTCCTACAATGAGCAGTTCTTC. Looking up the rest from reference TRBV28 and TRBJ2-1 gives the full variable domain: DVKVTQSSRYLVKRTGEKVFLECVQDMDHENMFWYRQDPGLGLRLIYFSYDVKMKEKGDIPEGYSVSREKKERFSLILESASTNQTSMYLCASRRRVFSTSGRPSYNEQFFGPGTRLTVL.

The chain employs TRBV30 and TRBJ1-5, with no clear D. Germline loops: CDR1 GTSNPN, CDR2 SVGIG (reference sequence). The CDR3 is 14 residues long. V was trimmed by 2 bases and J by 2 bases, leaving 10 bases between them. In nucleotides, the CDR3 is TGTGCCTGGAGTAAAGACATCGGCAATCAGCCCCAGCATTTT. It encodes CAWSKDIGNQPQHF.

The chain is built from TRBV7-2 and TRBJ2-3, with 15 bases fitting TRBD2. The CDR3 consists of 17 residues. V was pared by 3 bases and J by 0 bases, with 1 base of the junction left unmatched. Germline loops: CDR1 SGHTA, CDR2 FQGNSA. The chain's CDR3 is CASSLGLAGGSTDTQYF. The CDR3 DNA is TGTGCCAGCAGCTTGGGACTAGCGGGAGGCAGCACAGATACGCAGTATTTT. The entire variable domain, with the rest obtained from reference TRBV7-2 and TRBJ2-3, is as follows: GAGVSQSPSNKVTEKGKDVELRCDPISGHTALYWYRQSLGQGLEFLIYFQGNSAPDKSGLPSDRFSAERTGGSVSTLTIQRTQQEDSAVYLCASSLGLAGGSTDTQYFGPGTRLTVL.

This chain links TRBV10-1 with TRBJ2-2; TRBD2 aligns across 10 bases. The length of the CDR3 is 15 residues. Germline values: CDR1 WNHNN, CDR2 SYGVQD (reference sequence). V shed 6 bases and J 5 bases; nucleotides not matched to a gene: 6. CDR3 residues: CASSERAGGTGELFF. CDR3 sequence (DNA): TGCGCCAGCAGCGAAAGAGCGGGAGGGACCGGGGAGCTGTTTTTT.

This rearrangement joins TRBV5-4 to TRBJ2-3, with 9 positions matching TRBD2. The germline V gene encodes CDR1 SGHNT and CDR2 YYREEE (reference sequence). This CDR3 region has 16 residues. Trimming at V came to 0 bases and at J to 4 bases, leaving 6 bases not matched to a gene. The CDR3: CASSLAVSGRSDTQYF. The CDR3 bases are TGTGCCAGCAGCTTGGCCGTGAGCGGGAGGTCAGATACGCAGTATTTT.

The chain combines TRBV6-2 or TRBV6-3 with TRBJ2-1, with 8 bases matching TRBD2. The V gene end was trimmed by 7 bases and the J gene end by 7 bases; junction bases not matched to a gene: 15. Germline values: CDR1 MNHEY, CDR2 SVGEGT. The CDR3 runs to 16 residues. The CDR3 here is CASTPVGLAGRNEQFF. CDR3 coding DNA: TGTGCCAGCACCCCCGTCGGGCTAGCGGGTAGGAATGAGCAGTTCTTC.

This sequence joins TRBV24-1 and TRBJ2-5; TRBD2 matches at 8 bases. CDR3 length: 15 residues. Unmatched junction bases numbered 8, after V lost 6 bases and J lost 3 bases. Per the germline V gene, CDR1 is KGHDR and CDR2 is SFDVKD. This chain's CDR3 is CATSFGSGGEETQYF. CDR3 nucleotide sequence: TGTGCCACCAGTTTTGGGTCGGGAGGGGAAGAGACCCAGTACTTC.

This clone was seen just once. The V call is TRBV11-2, the J call TRBJ2-7, with D possibly matching TRBD1 (5 bases). V was pared by 5 bases and J by 2 bases, with 10 bases between. CDR1 SGHAT and CDR2 FQNNGV come from the germline V gene. This CDR3 spans 13 amino acids. The CDR3 DNA reads as TGTGCCAGCAGCAAGATAGGGGCCTACGAGCAGTACTTC. It codes for CASSKIGAYEQYF.

This chain joins TRBV29-1 and TRBJ1-2; D not resolved. CDR1 is SQVTM and CDR2 is ANQGSEA in the germline V gene. The CDR3 is 13 amino acids. Trimming removed 4 bases from V and 4 bases from J, with 13 bases in between. The CDR3 nucleotides read TGCAGCGTTGTAGAGGGCGTCGGCTATGGCTACACCTTC. Translated: CSVVEGVGYGYTF.

The V gene is TRBV11-3, the J gene TRBJ2-1; TRBD2 matches 7 bases. With 4 bases clipped from V and 9 bases from J, the junction kept 21 bases outside the gene matches. Germline assignment: CDR1 SGHNT and CDR2 YENEEA. The CDR3 is made up of 18 amino acids. CDR3 nucleotides: TGTGCCAGCAGCTCGACTTCGGGGGTGACGGGAGGAGAAAGTGAGCAGTTCTTC. Its protein is CASSSTSGVTGGESEQFF.

CDR3 sequence: CASSFRSTGSNTGELFF. DNA of the CDR3: TGTGCCAGCAGCTTTAGATCAACAGGCTCGAACACCGGGGAGCTGTTTTTT. The chain combines TRBV5-6 with TRBJ2-2, with D possibly matching TRBD1 (5 bases). The CDR3 is made up of 17 amino acids. Germline V gene lookup returns CDR1 SGHDT and CDR2 YYEEEE. V was cut by 2 bases and J by 0 bases, with 14 bases left in between.

The CDR3: CAWTKDRGGEQYF. The CDR3 DNA reads as TGTGCCTGGACGAAGGACAGGGGCGGCGAGCAGTACTTC. The rearrangement uses TRBV30 and TRBJ2-7; TRBD1 matches 9 bases. The CDR3 contains 13 residues. V was pared by 4 bases and J by 6 bases, with 7 bases of the junction left unmatched. CDR1 GTSNPN and CDR2 SVGIG come from the germline V gene (reference sequence).

The rearrangement links TRBV7-2 to TRBJ2-7; D gene ambiguous. The CDR3 has 13 amino acids. V was cut by 5 bases and J by 2 bases, with 10 bases left in between. CDR1 and CDR2 (germline): SGHTA, FQGNSA. CDR3 nucleotide sequence: TGTGCCAGCAGCCCCCCCGGTCCCTACGAGCAGTACTTC. Protein: CASSPPGPYEQYF.

Only one count was recorded for this clone. The J gene is TRBJ2-2, the V gene TRBV30, with D perhaps TRBD2 (6 bases). This CDR3 spans 12 amino acids. Trimming cost V 4 bases and J 12 bases, with 15 bases left between them. Germline CDR1 and CDR2: GTSNPN and SVGIG (reference sequence). This chain's CDR3 is CAWTPNGSKLFF. The CDR3 DNA sequence: TGTGCCTGGACTCCAAACGGGAGTAAGCTGTTTTTT.

The sample holds one count of this clone. V and J are TRBV5-1 and TRBJ1-2, with D hard to call. Trimming left V 6 bases short and J 3 bases short, with 15 bases between. This CDR3 is built from 14 residues. The germline V gene encodes CDR1 SGHRS and CDR2 YFSETQ. The CDR3 DNA reads TGCGCCAGCATCTCAGTTCCCGGGGACTATGGCTACACCTTC. This sequence encodes CASISVPGDYGYTF.

CDR3 in DNA: TGTGCCAGCAGCTTGGGGGGGCCCGGTTTAATACCCCTCCACTTT. This codes for CASSLGGPGLIPLHF. The chain links TRBV5-4 to TRBJ1-6; TRBD1 is a possible D gene (6 bases). The CDR3 consists of 15 residues. The V end lost 0 bases, the J end lost 12 bases, and 16 bases lay between the germline ends. The germline V gene has CDR1 SGHNT and CDR2 YYREEE (reference sequence).

CDR3: CASRERLMNTEAFF. In DNA, the CDR3 is TGTGCCAGCAGAGAGAGACTCATGAACACTGAAGCTTTCTTT. The chain is built from TRBV2 and TRBJ1-1; D is ambiguous. Germline V gives CDR1 SNHLY, CDR2 FYNNEI. Trimming stripped 6 bases from V and 0 bases from J, with 11 bases between. The CDR3 totals 14 residues.

This chain links TRBV27 with TRBJ1-5, with D possibly matching TRBD1 (5 bases). Germline V gives CDR1 MNHEY, CDR2 SMNVEV (reference sequence). The length of the CDR3 is 13 residues. Trimming cost V 2 bases and J 6 bases, with 8 bases left between them. CDR3 amino acids: CASSLARAQPQHF. CDR3 nucleotide sequence: TGTGCCAGCAGTTTAGCCAGGGCTCAGCCCCAGCATTTT.

The chain employs TRBV27 and TRBJ1-2; D possibly corresponds to TRBD1 (6 bases). Germline CDR1 is MNHEY and CDR2 is SMNVEV (reference sequence). This CDR3 has 13 residues. The V and J ends lost 6 bases and 2 bases respectively, with 10 bases between them. CDR3 residues: CASRQGQNYGYTF. In nucleotides, the CDR3 is TGTGCCAGCAGACAGGGTCAGAACTATGGCTACACCTTC.

The genes are TRBV19 and TRBJ1-5, with D uncertain. The V end lost 4 bases, the J end lost 7 bases, and 11 bases lay between the germline ends. The germline V gene has CDR1 LNHDA and CDR2 SQIVND (reference sequence). The CDR3 is 13 residues long. CDR3 sequence reads: CASSRGMFQPQHF. The DNA of the CDR3 is TGTGCCAGTAGTAGAGGGATGTTCCAGCCCCAGCATTTT.

V and J are TRBV3-1 (or the pseudogene TRBV3-2) and TRBJ1-3; a weak D match, TRBD1 (6 bases). The germline V gene encodes CDR1 LGHDT and CDR2 YNNKEL (reference sequence). The CDR3 has 15 residues. V was trimmed by 2 bases and J by 4 bases, leaving 12 bases between them. The CDR3 DNA is TGTGCCAGCAGCCAAAGGGGGGGATCCGGAAACACCATATATTTT. It specifies CASSQRGGSGNTIYF.